The next 12 T cell receptor beta chains were all read from a single sample in a study of T cell changes during pregnancy in multiple sclerosis. TCRdb's table, derived via immunoSEQ multiplex PCR, lists solely in-frame clones and lacks some. The sample records 95,000 to 110,000 clones, roughly 92% being singletons. This sample comprised peripheral blood, obtained after pregnancy. These receptors all stem from a female donor with multiple sclerosis, enrolled in a pregnancy study.

This rearrangement joins TRBV7-3 to TRBJ2-3; TRBD1 is a possible D gene (6 bases). Germline-derived CDR1 and CDR2 are SGHTA and FQGTGA. This CDR3 is built from 16 residues. With 2 bases removed from V and 0 bases from J, the gap between germline ends came to 12 bases. This chain's CDR3 is CASSLGYRASTDTQYF. The CDR3 DNA reads TGTGCCAGCAGCTTAGGCTACAGGGCCAGCACAGATACGCAGTATTTT.

This chain connects TRBV12-5 to TRBJ2-7; 9 bases align to TRBD1. This CDR3 comprises 17 residues. J lost 6 bases, V lost 0 bases, and 12 bases had no gene match. CDR1 and CDR2 from the germline V gene are LGHNT and FRNRAP. CDR3 DNA sequence: TGTGCTAGTGGTTTGGTCCCCGGGGGACAGGGAGGCCTCGAGCAGTACTTC. Its protein product is CASGLVPGGQGGLEQYF.

The rearrangement joins TRBV6-6 to TRBJ2-3, with a possible D match to TRBD1 (6 bases). V was cut by 6 bases and J by 0 bases, with 13 bases left in between. Germline values: CDR1 MNHNY, CDR2 SVGAGI (reference sequence). The CDR3 has 15 residues. CDR3: CASRPDRLSTDTQYF. The CDR3 bases are TGTGCCAGCAGACCTGACAGGCTAAGCACAGATACGCAGTATTTT.

The chain couples TRBV2 to TRBJ2-7; TRBD2 aligns across 9 bases. The CDR3 is made up of 14 amino acids. J lost 7 bases, V lost 4 bases, and 8 bases had no gene match. CDR1 is SNHLY and CDR2 is FYNNEI in the germline V gene. The CDR3 region is CASSGGSGSREQYF. The DNA of the CDR3 is TGTGCCAGCAGTGGGGGTAGCGGGAGTCGAGAGCAGTACTTC.

V and J are TRBV29-1 and TRBJ2-5; D gene uncertain. The V and J ends lost 7 bases and 3 bases respectively, with 15 bases between them. The CDR3 loop spans 13 amino acids. Germline CDR1 SQVTM, CDR2 ANQGSEA. The CDR3 region is CSACYRVKETQYF. The CDR3 DNA reads as TGCAGCGCATGTTATCGGGTGAAAGAGACCCAGTACTTC.

The chain is built from TRBV7-8 and TRBJ2-1; TRBD2 matches at 10 bases. This CDR3 contains 14 residues. V trimming: 1 base; J trimming: 8 bases; junction bases outside the gene matches: 2. CDR1 and CDR2 from the germline V gene are SGHVS and FQNEAQ. The CDR3 DNA reads as TGTGCCAGCAGCTTAGAGGGACTAGCGCATGAGCAGTTCTTC. Amino acid sequence: CASSLEGLAHEQFF.

This rearrangement joins TRBV6-1 to TRBJ2-7; 9 bases match TRBD1. Germline CDR1 is MNHNS and CDR2 is SASEGT. J gave up 3 bases and V 4 bases, and 7 bases lay outside the gene matches. The CDR3 has 15 amino acids. In DNA form, the CDR3 reads TGTGCCAGCAGTGTAACAGGGGGCGGTTACTACGAGCAGTACTTC. Its translation: CASSVTGGGYYEQYF.

This chain connects TRBV28 to TRBJ2-7, with a tentative D call TRBD1 (5 bases). The CDR3 contains 15 residues. Germline V gene data show CDR1 as MDHEN and CDR2 as SYDVKM. The V gene lost 4 bases and the J gene lost 5 bases, with 18 bases spanning the gap. CDR3 region: CASSSLKGGADEQYF. The CDR3, as DNA: TGTGCCAGCAGTTCTCTTAAGGGTGGGGCCGACGAGCAGTACTTC.

The J gene is TRBJ2-7, the V gene TRBV15, with TRBD1 identical over 11 bases. The V gene's germline CDR1 is LNHNV and CDR2 YYDKDF (reference sequence). V lost 7 bases to trimming and J lost 5 bases; unmatched junction nucleotides: 7. CDR3 length: 14 residues. CDR3 loop: CATNTGTGGDEQYF. As DNA, the CDR3 is TGTGCCACCAACACCGGGACAGGGGGTGACGAGCAGTACTTC.

The rearrangement links TRBV18 to TRBJ2-1; 12 nucleotides line up with TRBD1. CDR1 and CDR2 from the germline V gene are KGHSH and LQKENI. The CDR3 sequence is 23 residues long. The V gene end was trimmed by 3 bases and the J gene end by 8 bases; junction bases not matched to a gene: 29. The CDR3, as DNA: TGTGCCAGCTCACCCATCAGACGCACGCCCCGCGAGGGACAGGGGGCGGTTTGGTATGAGCAGTTCTTC. This sequence encodes CASSPIRRTPREGQGAVWYEQFF.

The chain recombines TRBV7-8 with TRBJ1-4, with D perhaps TRBD1 (5 bases). This CDR3 has 16 amino acids. From germline, CDR1 is SGHVS and CDR2 FQNEAQ. V was clipped by 4 bases and J by 8 bases, with 20 bases between them. As DNA, the CDR3 is TGTGCCAGCAGCTCCCCCCCGTGGCAGGGTCGGGAAAAACTGTTTTTT. It codes for CASSSPPWQGREKLFF.

The chain combines TRBV7-6 with TRBJ1-1, with D tentatively TRBD1 (5 bases). The V gene's germline CDR1 is SGHVS and CDR2 FNYEAQ. The CDR3 contains 14 residues. Trimming shortened V by 0 bases and J by 4 bases, and 9 bases separated the two germline ends. The CDR3 nucleotides are TGTGCCAGCAGCTTAGCGGACACATCCACTGAAGCTTTCTTT. As protein: CASSLADTSTEAFF.